This T cell receptor beta chain was obtained from a study of T-cell reconstitution after alpha-beta-depleted transplantation in children. Broader study findings: T-cell counts and diversity at one year post-transplant came mainly from newly produced T cells.

As regards this clonotype: Its antigen remains unknown.

It was with unique molecular identifiers that the TCRbeta library was prepared. Via MiXCR, TCRdb re-called the PCR reads, giving one row per CDR3 protein. The sample lists over 400,000 distinct CDR3 sequences, around two fifths occurring once. The sequence was collected from a girl aged 2 to 10 with aplastic anemia, due to receive a stem cell transplant. The specimen was PBMCs, collected before TCRalphabeta/CD19-depleted stem cell transplant.

The CDR3 coding sequence is TGTGCCAGCAGGACGGGACTGACCTACGAGCAGTACTTC. Protein sequence: CASRTGLTYEQYF. The chain recombines TRBV28 with TRBJ2-7; D perhaps matches TRBD2 (6 bases). Trimming stripped 6 bases from V and 2 bases from J, with 11 bases between. The CDR3 has 13 amino acids. Germline CDR1 is MDHEN and CDR2 is SYDVKM.